The 16 T cell receptor beta chains below were found in one sample sequenced in a study of T cell clonotyping in hematopoietic cell transplantation. Sequencing used immunoSEQ multiplex PCR; TCRdb keeps in-frame clones, though not all of them. The sample gives around 7,000 clones, approximately 94% of which show up once; 1.3% is in the top ten. Sequencing used peripheral blood mononuclear cells, obtained 30 days after allogeneic stem cell transplant. The origin of the receptors is a male patient between 60 and 69 years old who had an allogeneic stem cell transplant from an unrelated donor, so T cells may come from the graft donor. Some clones in this sample may be carry-over from other donors' samples.

In its sample, this clone was seen once. V is TRBV6-5 and J is TRBJ1-1; D is uncertain. There are 14 residues in the CDR3. Germline V CDR1 and CDR2: MNHEY, SVGAGI. V was pared by 4 bases and J by 1 base, with 10 bases between. The CDR3 DNA sequence: TGTGCCAGCAGTTCTACGGGGAGGAACACTGAAGCTTTCTTT. Its protein is CASSSTGRNTEAFF.

This chain joins TRBV27 and TRBJ2-2; 7 positions match TRBD2. The CDR3 is 17 amino acids. Trimming took 5 bases from V and 4 from J; bases not matched to a gene: 13. Germline assignment: CDR1 MNHEY and CDR2 SMNVEV (reference sequence). CDR3 in amino acids: CASSPSSPGRGTGELFF. In nucleotides, the CDR3 is TGTGCCAGCAGTCCTTCTTCCCCTGGGAGGGGCACCGGGGAGCTGTTTTTT.

The chain combines TRBV11-1 with TRBJ1-1; the D is unclear. The germline gives CDR1 SGHAT, CDR2 FQDESV (reference sequence). The CDR3 is 15 residues long. Trimming removed 6 bases from V and 0 bases from J, with 14 bases in between. The CDR3 sequence is CASRKRYGLNTEAFF. CDR3 in DNA: TGTGCCAGCAGAAAACGGTACGGATTGAACACTGAAGCTTTCTTT.

The chain carries TRBV6-1 and TRBJ2-1; 11 positions agree with TRBD2. The germline V gene has CDR1 MNHNS and CDR2 SASEGT. V was pared by 10 bases and J by 9 bases, with 11 bases of the junction left unmatched. This CDR3 comprises 14 residues. The CDR3 DNA follows: TGTGCCACCGTTAGCGGGAGGGCCGCGATTGAGCAGTTCTTC. This codes for CATVSGRAAIEQFF.

The chain links TRBV5-6 to TRBJ1-2; 7 nucleotides line up with TRBD1. Germline values: CDR1 SGHDT, CDR2 YYEEEE. This CDR3 has 13 amino acids. V gave up 1 base and J gave up 8 bases; unmatched junction bases: 5. The CDR3 here is CASSLQGGGGYTF. The CDR3 region has the DNA TGTGCCAGCAGCTTGCAGGGGGGAGGCGGCTACACCTTC.

The rearrangement joins TRBV7-2 to TRBJ2-7; D might be TRBD1 (5 bases). CDR3 length: 15 amino acids. Germline values: CDR1 SGHTA, CDR2 FQGNSA. Trimming shortened V by 1 base and J by 1 base, and 11 bases separated the two germline ends. The CDR3: CASSLGPGKSYEQYF. For the CDR3, the DNA is TGTGCCAGCAGCTTAGGCCCAGGGAAATCCTACGAGCAGTACTTC.

In its sample, this clone was seen once. The V call is TRBV30, the J call TRBJ1-1, with TRBD1 identical over 7 bases. CDR3 length: 15 residues. J gave up 1 base and V 5 bases, and 10 bases lay outside the gene matches. Per germline, CDR1 GTSNPN and CDR2 SVGIG (reference sequence). CDR3 DNA sequence: TGTGCCTGGGCCTGGGCAGGGGGTCCGAACACTGAAGCTTTCTTT. This codes for CAWAWAGGPNTEAFF.

The chain recombines TRBV5-1 with TRBJ1-2; no reliable D call. The V end lost 4 bases, the J end lost 8 bases, and 12 bases lay between the germline ends. This CDR3 spans 12 amino acids. Germline assignment: CDR1 SGHRS and CDR2 YFSETQ. The CDR3 protein is CASSPWTGGYTF. In DNA, the CDR3 is TGCGCCAGCAGCCCCTGGACCGGGGGCTACACCTTC.

This sequence joins TRBV19 and TRBJ1-2, with D possibly matching TRBD1 (5 bases). The CDR3 sequence is 13 residues long. Per the germline V gene, CDR1 is LNHDA and CDR2 is SQIVND (reference sequence). Trimming took off 6 bases at V and 2 bases at J, with 10 bases between the two ends. This CDR3 is CASRWDANYGYTF. Here the CDR3 DNA reads TGTGCCAGTAGATGGGACGCGAACTATGGCTACACCTTC.

CDR3 coding DNA: TGCGCCAGCAGTGAGGAGTTAGCGAGGGAGACCCAGTACTTC. Encoded protein: CASSEELARETQYF. The rearrangement uses TRBV10-2 and TRBJ2-5, with a tentative D call TRBD2 (5 bases). Trimming removed 2 bases from V and 5 bases from J, with 12 bases in between. Germline V CDR1 and CDR2: WSHSY, SAAADI. This CDR3 contains 14 residues.

The gene calls are TRBV7-3 and TRBJ2-7, with D tentatively TRBD1 (6 bases). The CDR3 totals 16 residues. V was cut by 5 bases and J by 1 base, with 18 bases left in between. Looked up from germline, CDR1 is SGHTA and CDR2 is FQGTGA. DNA for the CDR3: TGTGCCAGCAGCCTCACCCGGGACACCCCATCCTACGAGCAGTACTTC. This translates into CASSLTRDTPSYEQYF. The complete variable domain, with remaining parts taken from reference TRBV7-3 and TRBJ2-7, reads GAGVSQTPSNKVTEKGKYVELRCDPISGHTALYWYRQSLGQGPEFLIYFQGTGAADDSGLPNDRFFAVRPEGSVSTLKIQRTERGDSAVYLCASSLTRDTPSYEQYFGPGTRLTVT.

This clone occurred once. This chain uses TRBV21-1 with TRBJ1-5. TRBV21-1 is classified as a pseudogene. CDR3 size: 18 residues. The CDR3 loop reads CASSTLGTYESLNQPQHF. The CDR3, as DNA: TGTGCCAGCAGCACACTGGGGACCTATGAATCACTAAATCAGCCCCAGCATTTT.

This clone was counted a single time. The chain uses TRBV7-9 and TRBJ1-1; D might be TRBD1 (6 bases). Germline CDR1 and CDR2: SEHNR and FQNEAQ (reference sequence). Trimming took 5 bases from V and 0 from J, leaving 13 bases between them. This CDR3 contains 15 residues. The CDR3 region has the DNA TGTGCCAGCAGCCACACAGGGACCATGAACACTGAAGCTTTCTTT. The encoded protein is CASSHTGTMNTEAFF.

The chain combines TRBV19 with TRBJ2-5; D is perhaps TRBD1 (6 bases). The germline CDR1 and CDR2 sequences are LNHDA and SQIVND (reference sequence). The CDR3 has 14 amino acids. V shed 5 bases and J shed 5 bases, with 15 bases lying between them. In nucleotides, the CDR3 is TGTGCCAGTAGTTCCGGACAGCCGGGGGAGACCCAGTACTTC. Translated: CASSSGQPGETQYF.

The V and J genes are TRBV11-2 and TRBJ2-1; 7 positions agree with TRBD2. Germline V gene sequence: CDR1 SGHAT, CDR2 FQNNGV. Losses at the gene ends were 5 bases for V and 5 bases for J; bases not matched to a gene: 12. This CDR3 contains 16 residues. The CDR3 sequence is CASSPTPGTTNNEQFF. The DNA of the CDR3 is TGTGCCAGCAGCCCCACCCCCGGGACTACCAACAATGAGCAGTTCTTC. The full variable domain, completed using reference TRBV11-2 and TRBJ2-1, is EAGVAQSPRYKIIEKRQSVAFWCNPISGHATLYWYQQILGQGPKLLIQFQNNGVVDDSQLPKDRFSAERLKGVDSTLKIQPAKLEDSAVYLCASSPTPGTTNNEQFFGPGTRLTVL.

This clone came up once. The chain has TRBV5-1 and TRBJ2-7; tentatively, D is TRBD1 (6 bases). The V and J ends lost 0 bases and 3 bases respectively, with 10 bases between them. CDR1 SGHRS and CDR2 YFSETQ come from the germline V gene. This CDR3 region has 14 residues. For the CDR3, the DNA is TGCGCCAGCAGCTTGGCGGGACACTACTACGAGCAGTACTTC. Its translation: CASSLAGHYYEQYF.